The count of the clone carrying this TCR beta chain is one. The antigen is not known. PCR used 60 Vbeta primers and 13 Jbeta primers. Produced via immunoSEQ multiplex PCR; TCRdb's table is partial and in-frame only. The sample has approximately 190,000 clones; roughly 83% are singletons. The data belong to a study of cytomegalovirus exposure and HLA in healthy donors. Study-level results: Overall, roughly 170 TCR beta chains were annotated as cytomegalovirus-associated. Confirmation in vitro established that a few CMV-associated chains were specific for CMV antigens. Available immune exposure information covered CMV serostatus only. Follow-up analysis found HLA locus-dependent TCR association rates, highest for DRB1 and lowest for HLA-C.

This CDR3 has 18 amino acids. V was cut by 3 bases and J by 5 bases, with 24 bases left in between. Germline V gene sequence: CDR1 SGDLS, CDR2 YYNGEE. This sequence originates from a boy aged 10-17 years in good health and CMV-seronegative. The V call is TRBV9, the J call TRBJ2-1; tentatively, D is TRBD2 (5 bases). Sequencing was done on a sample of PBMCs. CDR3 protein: CASSALGEVSVVDNEQFF. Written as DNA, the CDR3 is TGTGCCAGCAGCGCCCTCGGCGAAGTTAGCGTGGTCGACAATGAGCAGTTCTTC.